This T cell receptor (beta chain) emerged from a study of blood T cell repertoires in COVID-19. Study processing details: Estimation of nucleated cell counts relied on the amplification of reference gene primers. Measured with immunoSEQ multiplex PCR; TCRdb has only the in-frame clones, and not every one. That table gives V, J and clone size, and the DNA gave D and trimming. Here the sample spans just over 25,000 clones, 90% being singletons. Germline V gene sequence: CDR1 SGHTA, CDR2 FQGNSA. The CDR3 has 13 amino acids. V trimming: 5 bases; J trimming: 8 bases; junction bases outside the gene matches: 7.

Sequenced material: peripheral blood. This clonotype was obtained from a man in his 70s with acute or convalescent COVID-19. The V and J genes are TRBV7-2 and TRBJ1-2; 8 bases fit TRBD1. CDR3 region: CASSTDRVGGYTF. The DNA of the CDR3 is TGTGCCAGCAGCACGGACAGGGTCGGCGGCTACACCTTC.